Listed below are T cell receptor beta chains from one sample, sequenced in a study of CD4 T cells in relation to SARS-CoV-2 and coronaviruses. The table came from immunoSEQ multiplex PCR; TCRdb's copy has only in-frame clones and leaves some out. The sample carries some 21,000 clones, less than 80% recorded once. These receptors are not linked to any known antigen. Sequencing used CD4+ T cells from PBMCs, cultured in vitro. The receptors derive from a human donor in good health. The CDR3 runs from the conserved cysteine through the conserved F or W. The D gene is left open where the match is weak. Rows give clone size only sometimes, using once, few, many, or a class for an expanded clone.

abundance: -
d_gene: TRBD1
v_gene: TRBV18
j_gene: TRBJ2-1
CDR3aa: CASSRQGAVDEQFF
CDR3nt: TGTGCCAGCTCACGACAGGGGGCGGTGGATGAGCAGTTCTTC

abundance: -
d_gene: TRBD1
v_gene: TRBV29-1
j_gene: TRBJ2-7
CDR3aa: CSVDDRGDFEQYF
CDR3nt: TGCAGCGTTGATGACAGGGGTGACTTCGAGCAGTACTTC

abundance: -
d_gene: TRBD2
v_gene: TRBV6-2/TRBV6-3
j_gene: TRBJ2-5
CDR3aa: CASSYGAGGRAGWETQYF
CDR3nt: TGTGCCAGCAGTTACGGCGCGGGCGGGAGGGCCGGGTGGGAGACCCAGTACTTC

abundance: once
d_gene: -
v_gene: TRBV7-9
j_gene: TRBJ1-1
CDR3aa: CASNKGGTEAFF
CDR3nt: TGTGCCAGCAACAAAGGGGGCACTGAAGCTTTCTTT

abundance: medium-sized
d_gene: -
v_gene: TRBV25-1
j_gene: TRBJ1-1
CDR3aa: CASSNTGRATEAFF
CDR3nt: TGTGCCAGCAGTAATACAGGGAGGGCGACTGAAGCTTTCTTT

abundance: -
d_gene: -
v_gene: TRBV6-5
j_gene: TRBJ2-3
CDR3aa: CASSYSGAGDTDTQYF
CDR3nt: TGTGCCAGCAGTTACTCCGGGGCAGGGGACACAGATACGCAGTATTTT

abundance: -
d_gene: -
v_gene: TRBV6-5
j_gene: TRBJ1-1
CDR3aa: CASSLTGTPNTEAFF
CDR3nt: TGTGCCAGCAGTCTAACCGGGACACCGAACACTGAAGCTTTCTTT

abundance: -
d_gene: TRBD1
v_gene: TRBV24-1
j_gene: TRBJ1-4
CDR3aa: CATSEAPGQGNEKLFF
CDR3nt: TGTGCCACCAGTGAGGCCCCGGGACAGGGTAATGAAAAACTGTTTTTT

abundance: few
d_gene: TRBD2
v_gene: TRBV30
j_gene: TRBJ2-3
CDR3aa: CAWNAGGSTDTQYF
CDR3nt: TGTGCCTGGAATGCGGGAGGGTCGACAGATACGCAGTATTTT

abundance: -
d_gene: -
v_gene: TRBV5-1
j_gene: TRBJ2-1
CDR3aa: CASSLGRVGVNEQFF
CDR3nt: TGCGCCAGCAGCTTGGGTAGGGTAGGGGTCAATGAGCAGTTCTTC

abundance: -
d_gene: -
v_gene: TRBV28
j_gene: TRBJ1-3
CDR3aa: CASRTTQPRQVKGNSGNTIYF
CDR3nt: TGTGCCAGCAGGACAACCCAACCGAGACAGGTGAAGGGGAATTCTGGAAACACCATATATTTT

abundance: few
d_gene: -
v_gene: TRBV28
j_gene: TRBJ1-2
CDR3aa: CASWVGGSGYTF
CDR3nt: TGTGCCAGCTGGGTCGGGGGTAGTGGCTACACCTTC

abundance: few
d_gene: TRBD1
v_gene: TRBV11-2
j_gene: TRBJ1-5
CDR3aa: CASSPDRAQPQHF
CDR3nt: TGTGCCAGCAGCCCAGACAGGGCACAGCCCCAGCATTTT

abundance: -
d_gene: -
v_gene: TRBV27
j_gene: TRBJ1-1
CDR3aa: CASSGSPPEAFF
CDR3nt: TGTGCCAGCAGTGGCTCGCCCCCCGAGGCTTTCTTT

abundance: few
d_gene: TRBD1
v_gene: TRBV5-1
j_gene: TRBJ1-1
CDR3aa: CASSLYRGGTEAFF
CDR3nt: TGCGCCAGCAGCTTATACAGGGGTGGCACTGAAGCTTTCTTT

abundance: -
d_gene: TRBD1
v_gene: TRBV6-5
j_gene: TRBJ1-6
CDR3aa: CASTGQGRNSPLHF
CDR3nt: TGTGCCAGCACCGGACAGGGAAGAAATTCACCCCTCCACTTT

abundance: once
d_gene: TRBD1
v_gene: TRBV9
j_gene: TRBJ1-6
CDR3aa: CASSVSQQGSPLHF
CDR3nt: TGTGCCAGCAGCGTATCGCAACAGGGGTCACCCCTCCACTTT

abundance: -
d_gene: TRBD1
v_gene: TRBV10-3
j_gene: TRBJ2-3
CDR3aa: CAIRTHGTGGKADTQYF
CDR3nt: TGTGCCATCAGGACCCACGGGACAGGCGGAAAGGCAGATACGCAGTATTTT

abundance: -
d_gene: -
v_gene: TRBV28
j_gene: TRBJ2-3
CDR3aa: CASSFEGAWTDTQYF
CDR3nt: TGTGCCAGCAGTTTCGAGGGAGCTTGGACAGATACGCAGTATTTT

abundance: -
d_gene: -
v_gene: TRBV7-8
j_gene: TRBJ2-1
CDR3aa: CASSLANNEQFF
CDR3nt: TGTGCCAGCAGCTTAGCGAATAATGAGCAGTTCTTC

abundance: -
d_gene: TRBD2
v_gene: TRBV5-4
j_gene: TRBJ2-5
CDR3aa: CASSHDYWDTREREGETQYF
CDR3nt: TGTGCCAGCAGCCACGACTATTGGGATACGCGGGAGAGAGAGGGAGAGACCCAGTACTTC

abundance: -
d_gene: -
v_gene: TRBV18
j_gene: TRBJ2-2
CDR3aa: CASSPQGLDTGELFF
CDR3nt: TGTGCCAGCTCACCACAAGGACTGGACACCGGGGAGCTGTTTTTT

abundance: -
d_gene: -
v_gene: TRBV10-3
j_gene: TRBJ1-2
CDR3aa: CAISELQGSGYTF
CDR3nt: TGTGCCATCAGTGAGCTGCAGGGGAGTGGCTACACCTTC

abundance: few
d_gene: -
v_gene: TRBV18
j_gene: TRBJ1-1
CDR3aa: CASSPDQNTEAFF
CDR3nt: TGTGCCAGCTCCCCGGACCAGAACACTGAAGCTTTCTTT

abundance: few
d_gene: -
v_gene: TRBV5-6
j_gene: TRBJ1-1
CDR3aa: CASSLLVGTEAFF
CDR3nt: TGTGCCAGCAGCTTGCTGGTTGGCACTGAAGCTTTCTTT

abundance: once
d_gene: -
v_gene: TRBV5-4
j_gene: TRBJ1-1
CDR3aa: CASSRDTTEAFF
CDR3nt: TGTGCCAGCAGCCGGGACACGACTGAAGCTTTCTTT

abundance: -
d_gene: -
v_gene: TRBV28
j_gene: TRBJ1-5
CDR3aa: CASSPRGLGVYSNQPQHF
CDR3nt: TGTGCCAGCAGTCCCCGGGGGTTAGGGGTTTATAGCAATCAGCCCCAGCATTTT

abundance: -
d_gene: -
v_gene: TRBV24-1
j_gene: TRBJ2-3
CDR3aa: CATSDLGQRFGGDTQYF
CDR3nt: TGTGCCACCAGTGATTTGGGGCAGCGGTTCGGCGGAGATACGCAGTATTTT

abundance: -
d_gene: -
v_gene: TRBV25-1
j_gene: TRBJ1-1
CDR3aa: CASSEGGQGTEAFF
CDR3nt: TGTGCCAGCAGTGAAGGGGGGCAGGGTACTGAAGCTTTCTTT

abundance: once
d_gene: -
v_gene: TRBV5-8
j_gene: TRBJ1-2
CDR3aa: CASSLGIRYNYGYTF
CDR3nt: TGTGCCAGCAGCTTGGGGATACGATATAACTATGGCTACACCTTC

abundance: -
d_gene: -
v_gene: TRBV29-1
j_gene: TRBJ2-2
CDR3aa: CSFRQTATGELFF
CDR3nt: TGCAGCTTCAGACAGACGGCCACCGGGGAGCTGTTTTTT

abundance: -
d_gene: TRBD1
v_gene: TRBV25-1
j_gene: TRBJ2-2
CDR3aa: CASSPGQGRYTGELFF
CDR3nt: TGTGCCAGCAGTCCAGGACAGGGGCGATACACCGGGGAGCTGTTTTTT

abundance: -
d_gene: TRBD1
v_gene: TRBV7-2
j_gene: TRBJ1-6
CDR3aa: CASSLGQGGDSPLHF
CDR3nt: TGTGCCAGCAGCCTGGGACAGGGGGGTGATTCACCCCTCCACTTT

abundance: -
d_gene: -
v_gene: TRBV9
j_gene: TRBJ1-1
CDR3aa: CASSETNAGEAFF
CDR3nt: TGTGCCAGCAGCGAGACCAACGCAGGGGAAGCTTTCTTT

abundance: -
d_gene: -
v_gene: TRBV2
j_gene: TRBJ2-5
CDR3aa: CASSRSGEPETQYF
CDR3nt: TGTGCCAGCAGCCGATCAGGGGAGCCAGAGACCCAGTACTTC

abundance: -
d_gene: -
v_gene: TRBV6-1
j_gene: TRBJ1-2
CDR3aa: CASSESRSNYGYTF
CDR3nt: TGTGCCAGCAGTGAGTCTCGTTCTAACTATGGCTACACCTTC

abundance: once
d_gene: TRBD2
v_gene: TRBV6-4
j_gene: TRBJ2-2
CDR3aa: CASSEASGSGAGELFF
CDR3nt: TGTGCCAGCAGTGAGGCTAGCGGGAGTGGCGCCGGGGAGCTGTTTTTT

abundance: -
d_gene: -
v_gene: TRBV10-1
j_gene: TRBJ2-5
CDR3aa: CASSVGSAIETQYF
CDR3nt: TGCGCCAGCAGTGTGGGTTCGGCAATAGAGACCCAGTACTTC

abundance: -
d_gene: -
v_gene: TRBV3-1/TRBV3-2
j_gene: TRBJ2-7
CDR3aa: CASSQEYEQYF
CDR3nt: TGTGCCAGCAGCCAAGAGTACGAGCAGTACTTC

abundance: -
d_gene: -
v_gene: TRBV10-2
j_gene: TRBJ2-6
CDR3aa: CASSESTDSGANVLTF
CDR3nt: TGCGCCAGCAGTGAGTCGACGGACTCTGGGGCCAACGTCCTGACTTTC

abundance: -
d_gene: TRBD1
v_gene: TRBV6-6
j_gene: TRBJ1-5
CDR3aa: CASSPDRGPVQPQHF
CDR3nt: TGTGCCAGCAGCCCGGACAGGGGGCCAGTACAGCCCCAGCATTTT

abundance: once
d_gene: -
v_gene: TRBV24-1
j_gene: TRBJ2-3
CDR3aa: CATSPGVAPDTQYF
CDR3nt: TGTGCCACCAGCCCCGGGGTAGCGCCAGATACGCAGTATTTT

abundance: -
d_gene: TRBD1
v_gene: TRBV18
j_gene: TRBJ2-6
CDR3aa: CASSTGGGANVLTF
CDR3nt: TGTGCCAGCTCGACAGGGGGTGGGGCCAACGTCCTGACTTTC

abundance: -
d_gene: TRBD1
v_gene: TRBV18
j_gene: TRBJ1-2
CDR3aa: CASSPANRGRDYGYTF
CDR3nt: TGTGCCAGCTCACCAGCGAACAGGGGGCGCGACTATGGCTACACCTTC

abundance: -
d_gene: TRBD2
v_gene: TRBV15
j_gene: TRBJ2-7
CDR3aa: CATSIAGTSYEQYF
CDR3nt: TGTGCCACCAGCATAGCGGGAACTTCCTACGAGCAGTACTTC

abundance: -
d_gene: -
v_gene: TRBV7-9
j_gene: TRBJ1-2
CDR3aa: CASSLLDGYTF
CDR3nt: TGTGCCAGCAGCTTACTGGATGGCTACACCTTC

abundance: -
d_gene: -
v_gene: TRBV5-4
j_gene: TRBJ1-6
CDR3aa: CASSFGRSYNSPLHF
CDR3nt: TGTGCCAGCAGCTTCGGACGCTCCTATAATTCACCCCTCCACTTT

abundance: -
d_gene: -
v_gene: TRBV3-1/TRBV3-2
j_gene: TRBJ2-7
CDR3aa: CASSPGNSYEQYF
CDR3nt: TGTGCCAGCAGCCCCGGCAACTCCTACGAGCAGTACTTC

abundance: -
d_gene: -
v_gene: TRBV12-2
j_gene: TRBJ1-2
CDR3aa: CASRLGTGPLSGYTF
CDR3nt: TGTGCAAGTCGCTTAGGTACAGGGCCCTTAAGTGGCTACACCTTC

abundance: once
d_gene: TRBD2
v_gene: TRBV29-1
j_gene: TRBJ2-5
CDR3aa: CSATSGSGETQYF
CDR3nt: TGCAGCGCGACTAGCGGGAGTGGTGAGACCCAGTACTTC

abundance: -
d_gene: -
v_gene: TRBV30
j_gene: TRBJ1-1
CDR3aa: CAWGAGITEAFF
CDR3nt: TGTGCCTGGGGGGCGGGTATCACTGAAGCTTTCTTT

abundance: once
d_gene: -
v_gene: TRBV7-3
j_gene: TRBJ1-1
CDR3aa: CASSSDRNTEAFF
CDR3nt: TGTGCCAGCAGCTCCGACAGGAACACTGAAGCTTTCTTT

abundance: -
d_gene: -
v_gene: TRBV7-2
j_gene: TRBJ1-4
CDR3aa: CASSPSWGAGEKLFF
CDR3nt: TGTGCCAGCAGCCCCTCGTGGGGGGCTGGTGAAAAACTGTTTTTT

abundance: -
d_gene: TRBD2
v_gene: TRBV19
j_gene: TRBJ2-3
CDR3aa: CASSDLPAGFTDTQYF
CDR3nt: TGTGCCAGTAGTGACTTACCAGCGGGGTTCACAGATACGCAGTATTTT

abundance: -
d_gene: -
v_gene: TRBV29-1
j_gene: TRBJ2-4
CDR3aa: CSVHRENIQYF
CDR3nt: TGCAGCGTTCACAGAGAAAACATTCAGTACTTC

abundance: -
d_gene: -
v_gene: TRBV11-2
j_gene: TRBJ1-1
CDR3aa: CASSLQAQKNTEAFF
CDR3nt: TGTGCCAGCAGTCTCCAGGCCCAGAAGAACACTGAAGCTTTCTTT

abundance: -
d_gene: -
v_gene: TRBV18
j_gene: TRBJ2-1
CDR3aa: CASSPGTGYNEQFF
CDR3nt: TGTGCCAGCTCACCAGGGACCGGCTACAATGAGCAGTTCTTC

abundance: -
d_gene: TRBD1
v_gene: TRBV19
j_gene: TRBJ2-7
CDR3aa: CASSARQGGWYEQYF
CDR3nt: TGTGCCAGTAGTGCTCGACAGGGCGGCTGGTACGAGCAGTACTTC